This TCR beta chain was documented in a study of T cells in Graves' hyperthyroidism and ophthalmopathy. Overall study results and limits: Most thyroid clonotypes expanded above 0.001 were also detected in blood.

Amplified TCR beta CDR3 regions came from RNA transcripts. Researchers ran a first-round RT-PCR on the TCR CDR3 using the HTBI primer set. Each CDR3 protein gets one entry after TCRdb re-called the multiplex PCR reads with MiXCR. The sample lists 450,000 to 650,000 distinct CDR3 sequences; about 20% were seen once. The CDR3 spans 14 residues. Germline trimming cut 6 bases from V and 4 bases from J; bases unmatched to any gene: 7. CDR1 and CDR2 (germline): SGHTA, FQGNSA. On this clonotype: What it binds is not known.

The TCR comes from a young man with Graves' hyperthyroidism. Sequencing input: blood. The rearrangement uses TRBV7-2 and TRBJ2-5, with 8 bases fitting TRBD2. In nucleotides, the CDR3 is TGTGCCAGCAGTTTTAGCGGGGTGAGAGAGACCCAGTACTTC. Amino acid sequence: CASSFSGVRETQYF.